This T cell receptor (beta chain) was captured in a study of blood T cell repertoires in COVID-19. Profiling relied on immunoSEQ multiplex PCR, and the TCRdb table lists in-frame clones only, not all of them. This table has approximately 300,000 clones, roughly 84% appearing once. Looked up from germline, CDR1 is MNHEY and CDR2 is SMNVEV (reference sequence). V was trimmed by 5 bases and J by 4 bases, leaving 14 bases between them. The CDR3 length is 15 residues. Sequenced sample: peripheral blood. V is TRBV27 and J is TRBJ2-2; a weak D match, TRBD2 (6 bases). The sequence came from a person between 65 and 80 years old with COVID-19, enrolled during active disease. The CDR3 reads CASSPLAAFTGELFF. In nucleotides, the CDR3 is TGTGCCAGCAGTCCATTAGCGGCTTTCACCGGGGAGCTGTTTTTT.